The 13 T cell receptor beta chains below were found in one sample sequenced in a study of shared clonotypes between healthy human individuals. Here immunoSEQ multiplex PCR was the method, and the copy in TCRdb shows in-frame clones only, minus some. Of over a million clones in the sample, approximately 98.5% were seen once. Sequencing was performed on naive CD4+ T cells sorted from blood. Regarding subset: CD45RA+ positively selected. The receptors originated from a man aged 30 to 45 in good health.

The V and J genes are TRBV28 and TRBJ2-3; D could derive from TRBD1 or TRBD2 (6 bases each). V lost 8 bases and J 2 bases, leaving 14 bases between the germline ends. The germline V gene encodes CDR1 MDHEN and CDR2 SYDVKM. The CDR3 is 14 residues long. CDR3 bases: TGTGCCAGCGAACCCGGGGGCTTCACAGATACGCAGTATTTT. Encoded protein: CASEPGGFTDTQYF.

This chain connects TRBV5-8 to TRBJ2-7; 7 positions agree with TRBD1. J lost 2 bases, V lost 4 bases, and 6 bases had no gene match. Germline-derived CDR1 and CDR2 are SGHTS and YDEGEE. The CDR3 runs to 14 residues. The CDR3 nucleotides read TGTGCCAGCAGCCCGGGACAGCGAACCTACGAGCAGTACTTC. Translated, it gives CASSPGQRTYEQYF.

This clone came up once. This chain uses TRBV28 with TRBJ1-2, with a weak D call TRBD1 (5 bases). The CDR3 length is 14 residues. Germline CDR1 MDHEN, CDR2 SYDVKM. V lost 4 bases and J lost 4, with 13 bases in between. DNA of the CDR3: TGTGCCAGCAGTTCCTCCGGGACTGCCTATGGCTACACCTTC. Translating it yields CASSSSGTAYGYTF.

The rearrangement uses TRBV11-2 and TRBJ2-7, with unresolved D. CDR1 and CDR2 (germline): SGHAT, FQNNGV. V lost 6 bases and J 4 bases, leaving 13 bases between the germline ends. The CDR3 spans 13 residues. This chain's CDR3 is CASSSIRSYEQYF. DNA of the CDR3: TGTGCCAGCAGTTCTATCCGGAGTTACGAGCAGTACTTC.

This chain connects TRBV7-8 to TRBJ2-7, with 7 bases aligning to TRBD2. The CDR3 length is 19 residues. Germline V CDR1 and CDR2: SGHVS, FQNEAQ. The V segment lost 0 bases and the J segment 2 bases; nucleotides outside the gene matches: 16. Here the CDR3 DNA reads TGTGCCAGCAGCTTAGCGAGGGCTAGCGGCCTATCTCGAACCTACGAGCAGTACTTC. Its translation is CASSLARASGLSRTYEQYF.

The chain combines TRBV28 with TRBJ2-5; possible D gene TRBD2, 5 bases. The V gene's germline CDR1 is MDHEN and CDR2 SYDVKM. V was pared by 5 bases and J by 5 bases, with 18 bases between. This CDR3 has 15 residues. CDR3 sequence: CASSTRTLWLETQYF. The CDR3 nucleotides read TGTGCCAGCAGTACCCGGACTCTTTGGTTGGAGACCCAGTACTTC. Combining the CDR3 with reference TRBV28 and TRBJ2-5 gives the whole variable domain DVKVTQSSRYLVKRTGEKVFLECVQDMDHENMFWYRQDPGLGLRLIYFSYDVKMKEKGDIPEGYSVSREKKERFSLILESASTNQTSMYLCASSTRTLWLETQYFGPGTRLLVL.

The chain is built from TRBV5-6 and TRBJ1-5; D unclear. CDR3 size: 15 residues. Trimming removed 4 bases from V and 1 base from J, with 12 bases in between. Germline V CDR1 and CDR2: SGHDT, YYEEEE. CDR3 amino acids: CASSQFRHSNQPQHF. The CDR3 nucleotides read TGTGCCAGCAGCCAATTCCGTCACAGCAATCAGCCCCAGCATTTT.

This rearrangement joins TRBV9 to TRBJ2-3; TRBD2 is a possible D gene (5 bases). With 1 base removed from V and 6 bases from J, the gap between germline ends came to 12 bases. The V gene's germline CDR1 is SGDLS and CDR2 YYNGEE. This CDR3 has 14 residues. CDR3 protein: CASSVLALGDTQYF. The DNA of the CDR3 is TGTGCCAGCAGCGTACTAGCCCTAGGGGATACGCAGTATTTT. Full variable domain (remainder filled in from reference TRBV9 and TRBJ2-3): DSGVTQTPKHLITATGQRVTLRCSPRSGDLSVYWYQQSLDQGLQFLIQYYNGEERAKGNILERFSAQQFPDLHSELNLSSLELGDSALYFCASSVLALGDTQYFGPGTRLTVL.

V gene TRBV15 combines with J gene TRBJ2-2, with D unresolved. Germline loops: CDR1 LNHNV, CDR2 YYDKDF (reference sequence). The CDR3 has 14 amino acids. The V and J ends lost 3 bases and 6 bases respectively, with 11 bases between them. CDR3 sequence reads: CATSRVRVAGELFF. The CDR3 DNA follows: TGTGCCACCAGCAGGGTTCGGGTTGCCGGGGAGCTGTTTTTT.

V usage is TRBV27 and J usage is TRBJ1-5, with TRBD1 matching 9 bases. V was pared by 5 bases and J by 5 bases, with 4 bases of the junction left unmatched. Germline CDR1 is MNHEY and CDR2 is SMNVEV (reference sequence). This CDR3 has 14 residues. The CDR3 DNA sequence: TGTGCCAGCAGTCCACAGGGGGCTGATCAGCCCCAGCATTTT. Translating gives CASSPQGADQPQHF.

The chain links TRBV5-1 to TRBJ2-5, with D possibly being TRBD1 (6 bases). Germline V gene sequence: CDR1 SGHRS, CDR2 YFSETQ. V was shortened by 3 bases and J by 1 base, with 16 bases between the two germline ends. CDR3 size: 16 residues. The chain's CDR3 is CASSYRTAPLQETQYF. The CDR3 region has the DNA TGCGCCAGCAGCTACAGGACAGCACCCCTCCAAGAGACCCAGTACTTC. Supplemented by reference TRBV5-1 and TRBJ2-5, the full variable domain reads KAGVTQTPRYLIKTRGQQVTLSCSPISGHRSVSWYQQTPGQGLQFLFEYFSETQRNKGNFPGRFSGRQFSNSRSEMNVSTLELGDSALYLCASSYRTAPLQETQYFGPGTRLLVL.

The chain joins TRBV6-5 to TRBJ2-2, with 9 bases matching TRBD1. The trim removed 6 bases at V and 2 bases at J, leaving 4 bases unmatched. The germline V gene encodes CDR1 MNHEY and CDR2 SVGAGI. The CDR3 spans 15 residues. The CDR3 DNA reads as TGTGCCAGCAGGAGGGACAGGGAAAACACCGGGGAGCTGTTTTTT. Protein product: CASRRDRENTGELFF.

The chain is built from TRBV7-2 and TRBJ2-7; D remains ambiguous. The germline V gene has CDR1 SGHTA and CDR2 FQGNSA. The CDR3 totals 13 residues. Trimming took off 1 base at V and 3 bases at J, with 7 bases between the two ends. The CDR3 loop is CASSLDAGYEQYF. CDR3 nucleotides: TGTGCCAGCAGCTTAGACGCAGGCTACGAGCAGTACTTC.